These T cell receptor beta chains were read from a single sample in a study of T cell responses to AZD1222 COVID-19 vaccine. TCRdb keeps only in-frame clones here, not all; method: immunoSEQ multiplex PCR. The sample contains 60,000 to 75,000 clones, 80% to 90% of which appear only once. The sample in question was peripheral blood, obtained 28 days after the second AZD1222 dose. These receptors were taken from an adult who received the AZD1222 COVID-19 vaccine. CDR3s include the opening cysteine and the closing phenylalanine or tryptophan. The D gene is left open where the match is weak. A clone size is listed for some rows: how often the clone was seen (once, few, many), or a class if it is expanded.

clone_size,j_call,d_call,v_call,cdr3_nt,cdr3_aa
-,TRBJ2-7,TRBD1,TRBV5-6,TGTGCCAGCAGCCGGGGAGACAGGGCAGGTGGGGAGCAGTACTTC,CASSRGDRAGGEQYF
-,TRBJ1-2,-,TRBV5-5,TGTGCCAGCAGCTCCGGGGGGCAGCATGGCTACACCTTC,CASSSGGQHGYTF
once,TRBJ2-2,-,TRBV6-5,TGTGCCAGCAGTTTCCCGGACGGGGCCGGGGAGCTGTTTTTT,CASSFPDGAGELFF
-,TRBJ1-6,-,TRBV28,TGTGCCAGCAGTTATCAGGGTCACAATTCACCCCTCCACTTT,CASSYQGHNSPLHF
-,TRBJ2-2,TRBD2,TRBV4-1,TGCGCCAGCAGCCAAGTGGCCTCTAGCGGGCACACCGGGGAGCTGTTTTTT,CASSQVASSGHTGELFF
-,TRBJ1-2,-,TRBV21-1,TGTGCCAGCAGCAAACGGGGTGGCTACACCTTC,CASSKRGGYTF
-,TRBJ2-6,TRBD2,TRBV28,TGTGCCAGCAGTGTCATAGCGGGAGGAGGGCCTGGGGCCAACGTCCTGACTTTC,CASSVIAGGGPGANVLTF
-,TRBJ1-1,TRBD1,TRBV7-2,TGTGCCAGCAGCTTGACCGGGACAGCGGCAGAAGCTTTCTTT,CASSLTGTAAEAFF
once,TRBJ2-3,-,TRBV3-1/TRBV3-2,TGTGCCAGCAGCCCCCCTGTCGCAGATACGCAGTATTTT,CASSPPVADTQYF
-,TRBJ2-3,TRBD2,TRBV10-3,TGTGCCACCTTACTAGCGGGAGATGTAGATACGCAGTATTTT,CATLLAGDVDTQYF
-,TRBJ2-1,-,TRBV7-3,TGTGCCAGCAGCCCAGTGGGTGGTGAGCAGTTCTTC,CASSPVGGEQFF
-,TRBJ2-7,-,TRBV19,TGTGCCAGTAGTATGAGCGGTTATGCCTACGAGCAGTACTTC,CASSMSGYAYEQYF
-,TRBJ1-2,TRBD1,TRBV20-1,TGCAGTGTAACAGGGGGTGATGGCTACACCTTC,CSVTGGDGYTF
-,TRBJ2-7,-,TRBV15,TGTGCCACCAGCAGAGATCATGGGGACGAGCAGTACTTC,CATSRDHGDEQYF
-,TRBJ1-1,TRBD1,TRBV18,TGTGCCAGCTCAGCAGCCGGGACAGGGGGCCGGAACACTGAAGCTTTCTTT,CASSAAGTGGRNTEAFF
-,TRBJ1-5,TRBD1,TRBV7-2,TGTGCCAGCAGCTTGGGACAGGGTTTTCATCAGCCCCAGCATTTT,CASSLGQGFHQPQHF
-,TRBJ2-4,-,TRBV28,TGTGCCAGAAGGGTTCGTCCAATTTCGGTAAGCATTCAGTACTTC,CARRVRPISVSIQYF
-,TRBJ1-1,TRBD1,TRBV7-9,TGTGCCAGCAGATCCCAGGGGGTCACTGAAGCTTTCTTT,CASRSQGVTEAFF
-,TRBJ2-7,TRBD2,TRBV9,TGTGCCAGCAGCCCAACCGGGACTATCTACGAGCAGTACTTC,CASSPTGTIYEQYF
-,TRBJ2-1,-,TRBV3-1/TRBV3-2,TGTGCCAGCAGCCCCGGACGGAGCACCTACAATGAGCAGTTCTTC,CASSPGRSTYNEQFF